The clone carrying this T cell receptor beta chain was counted ten times or more. Antigen unknown. In building TCR beta libraries, iRepertoire HTBI primers were used together with Arm-PCR of CDR3 regions. TCRdb independently ran MiXCR on the multiplex PCR reads; one entry per CDR3 protein. The table records 350,000 to 400,000 distinct CDR3 sequences, 15% to 18% of them present only once. This sample was included in a study of regulatory T cells in long-lasting Graves disease. Study observations and caveats: The study found TRBV28, TRBJ1-2 and TRBJ2-5 favored in persistent disease. Samples came from peripheral blood alone, without thyroid tissue.

This CDR3 is 12 amino acids long. In germline, CDR1 is SEHNR, CDR2 FQNEAQ (reference sequence). V was clipped by 4 bases and J by 6 bases, with 7 bases between them. Time point reported: newly diagnosed GD, antithyroid drugs for less than 3 months. PBMC RNA was the source of the TCR library. Peripheral blood, at 8.5 to 9 milliliters, went into EDTA tubes. The TCR sequence derives from a female donor with Graves disease. The chain joins TRBV7-9 to TRBJ1-5; D is unclear. Source: peripheral blood mononuclear cells (PBMCs), taken at new diagnosis, from a patient treated with antithyroid drugs. Here the CDR3 DNA reads TGTGCCAGCAGCTCGTCGGGTCAGCCCCAGCATTTT. Translated, it gives CASSSSGQPQHF.